The 16 T cell receptor beta chains in this list originate from one sample, sequenced in a study of spatial heterogeneity in lung cancer. Time point described: sample taken at primary tumor resection. TCRdb ran MiXCR on the 5' RACE reads and lists one entry per CDR3 protein. The table lists about 10,000 distinct CDR3 sequences, 9.5% to 15% of them singletons. No antigens are known for them. Whole-study findings and limits: Counts that tracked tumor mutation counts were those of expanded intratumoral alpha and beta TCRs.

Sequenced here: lung tumor tissue, sampled at surgery. These receptors came from a male donor with early-stage non-small cell lung cancer.

This clonotype has a count of ten or more. The gene calls are TRBV7-8 and TRBJ1-5, with 7 bases matching TRBD1. V lost 5 bases to trimming and J lost 7 bases; unmatched junction nucleotides: 2. This CDR3 has 12 amino acids. In germline, CDR1 is SGHVS, CDR2 FQNEAQ. CDR3 in amino acids: CASSQQGQPQHF. CDR3 in DNA: TGTGCCAGCAGCCAACAGGGGCAGCCCCAGCATTTT.

This clonotype occurred many times. This rearrangement joins TRBV2 to TRBJ2-2; D possibly corresponds to TRBD2 (6 bases). The CDR3 has 15 residues. The V and J ends lost 4 bases and 6 bases respectively, with 15 bases between them. Germline CDR1 reads SNHLY; CDR2 reads FYNNEI. The CDR3 protein is CASSVGGGGSGELFF. The CDR3, as DNA: TGTGCCAGCAGTGTGGGGGGAGGCGGATCCGGGGAGCTGTTTTTT. Combining the CDR3 with reference TRBV2 and TRBJ2-2 gives the whole variable domain EPEVTQTPSHQVTQMGQEVILRCVPISNHLYFYWYRQILGQKVEFLVSFYNNEISEKSEIFDDQFSVERPDGSNFTLKIRSTKLEDSAMYFCASSVGGGGSGELFFGEGSRLTVL.

This clonotype was detected many times. Written as DNA, the CDR3 is TGTGCCAGCAGGACAGGGAACAATCAGCCCCAGCATTTT. It yields the protein CASRTGNNQPQHF. The rearrangement uses TRBV6-6 and TRBJ1-5, with 7 bases that match TRBD1. V trimming: 6 bases; J trimming: 3 bases; junction bases outside the gene matches: 2. This CDR3 comprises 13 residues. Germline V CDR1 and CDR2: MNHNY, SVGAGI (reference sequence).

This clonotype was found many times. The rearrangement links TRBV4-3 to TRBJ2-7; 9 nucleotides match TRBD2. This CDR3 contains 15 residues. V lost 4 bases and J lost 2; bases outside the gene matches: 6. CDR1 and CDR2 from the germline V gene are LGHNA and YSLEER. The CDR3 sequence: CASSRGPSGTYEQYF. The CDR3 bases are TGCGCCAGCAGCCGCGGGCCTAGCGGGACCTACGAGCAGTACTTC.

Ten or more counts support this clonotype. V and J are TRBV7-2 and TRBJ2-1; 8 nucleotides align to TRBD2. Trimming removed 5 bases from V and 6 bases from J; junction bases left unmatched: 9. The V gene's germline CDR1 is SGHTA and CDR2 FQGNSA. The CDR3 consists of 15 residues. The CDR3 sequence is CASSPTGTSRNEQFF. The CDR3 nucleotides are TGTGCCAGCAGCCCGACCGGGACTAGTCGCAATGAGCAGTTCTTC.

This clonotype was picked up a small number of times. V and J are TRBV21-1 and TRBJ2-7; the table's D call, TRBD1, has no DNA check behind it. TRBV21-1 is recorded as a pseudogene. The CDR3 length is 11 residues. CDR3 region: CASSRGYEQYV. The CDR3 nucleotides are TGTGCCAGCAGCAGGGGGTACGAGCAGTACGTC.

This clonotype was counted ten times or more. V is TRBV6-5 and J is TRBJ1-4; D not certain. The germline V gene encodes CDR1 MNHEY and CDR2 SVGAGI. This CDR3 is built from 13 residues. Trimming removed 0 bases from V and 7 bases from J, with 6 bases in between. The CDR3 DNA is TGTGCCAGCAGTTACTCTGGAGCTGAAAAACTGTTTTTT. It encodes CASSYSGAEKLFF.

This clonotype was seen many times. The chain carries TRBV7-8 and TRBJ2-1; 9 bases are a match to TRBD2. Germline trimming cut 0 bases from V and 8 bases from J; bases unmatched to any gene: 5. The CDR3 consists of 15 residues. The germline V gene encodes CDR1 SGHVS and CDR2 FQNEAQ. The CDR3 nucleotides read TGTGCCAGCAGCTTAGCTAGCGGGAGTATGTATGAGCAGTTCTTC. It specifies CASSLASGSMYEQFF.

This clonotype rates as medium-sized. The V call is TRBV12-3 or TRBV12-4, the J call TRBJ2-6; 7 bases match TRBD1. V dropped 5 bases and J dropped 4; count of bases not matched to a gene: 2. CDR3 length equals 14 residues. Written as DNA, the CDR3 is TGTGCCAGCAGTACAGGGGCCGGGGCCAACGTCCTGACTTTC. This encodes CASSTGAGANVLTF.

This clonotype was picked up many times. This chain links TRBV20-1 with TRBJ1-1, with 7 bases identical to TRBD1. The CDR3 runs to 15 residues. Germline V gene data show CDR1 as DFQATT and CDR2 as SNEGSKA (reference sequence). J gave up 5 bases and V 1 base, and 10 bases lay outside the gene matches. The CDR3 region has the DNA TGCAGTGCTAGAGTTGGGTCAGGGGGGAGGACTGAAGCTTTCTTT. Its protein is CSARVGSGGRTEAFF.

In its sample, this clonotype is medium-sized. V usage is TRBV7-9 and J usage is TRBJ1-2; maybe TRBD1 (5 bases). Germline-derived CDR1 and CDR2 are SEHNR and FQNEAQ (reference sequence). The V and J ends lost 3 bases and 6 bases respectively, with 11 bases between them. This CDR3 has 13 residues. The chain's CDR3 is CASSLGPADGYTF. DNA of the CDR3: TGTGCCAGCAGCTTGGGGCCGGCAGATGGCTACACCTTC. Combining the CDR3 with reference TRBV7-9 and TRBJ1-2 gives the whole variable domain DTGVSQNPRHKITKRGQNVTFRCDPISEHNRLYWYRQTLGQGPEFLTYFQNEAQLEKSRLLSDRFSAERPKGSFSTLEIQRTEQGDSAMYLCASSLGPADGYTFGSGTRLTVV.

The sample holds many counts of this clonotype. V and J are TRBV6-2 or TRBV6-3 and TRBJ2-1, with TRBD1 matching over 11 bases. Germline trimming cut 8 bases from V and 6 bases from J; bases unmatched to any gene: 12. The length of the CDR3 is 16 residues. Germline values: CDR1 MNHEY, CDR2 SVGEGT. CDR3 protein: CASGYKTGTGGNEQFF. The CDR3 region has the DNA TGTGCCAGCGGCTATAAAACCGGGACAGGGGGCAATGAGCAGTTCTTC.

This clonotype was seen repeatedly, ten times or more. This chain connects TRBV7-2 to TRBJ2-5, with 10 bases lining up with TRBD1. The CDR3 covers 15 residues. V was pared by 5 bases and J by 4 bases, with 7 bases of the junction left unmatched. Germline V gene sequence: CDR1 SGHTA, CDR2 FQGNSA. The CDR3 here is CASSSGQGVGETQYF. DNA for the CDR3: TGTGCCAGCAGCAGCGGACAGGGGGTTGGAGAGACCCAGTACTTC. Looking up the rest from reference TRBV7-2 and TRBJ2-5 gives the full variable domain: GAGVSQSPSNKVTEKGKDVELRCDPISGHTALYWYRQSLGQGLEFLIYFQGNSAPDKSGLPSDRFSAERTGGSVSTLTIQRTQQEDSAVYLCASSSGQGVGETQYFGPGTRLLVL.

This clonotype has at least ten counts. The chain combines TRBV7-3 with TRBJ2-3; 10 bases match TRBD2. V shed 5 bases and J 3 bases; nucleotides not matched to a gene: 5. The CDR3 extends over 15 amino acids. CDR1 SGHTA and CDR2 FQGTGA come from the germline V gene. CDR3 in amino acids: CASSVTSGETDTQYF. The CDR3 DNA reads TGTGCCAGCAGCGTTACTAGCGGGGAGACAGATACGCAGTATTTT.

The table lists this clonotype with many counts. The chain links TRBV14 to TRBJ1-1; D not resolved. V lost 4 bases and J lost 2, with 11 bases in between. Germline CDR1 is SGHDN and CDR2 is FVKESK. The CDR3 consists of 14 residues. The CDR3 nucleotides are TGTGCCAGCAGCCTTTTGCGGGCTAACACTGAAGCTTTCTTT. Translating gives CASSLLRANTEAFF.

This clonotype was picked up many times. The CDR3 nucleotides read TGTGCCAGCAGTTTTAGCGGGAGGGCCTACGAGCAGTACTTC. It encodes CASSFSGRAYEQYF. The J gene is TRBJ2-7, the V gene TRBV27, with TRBD2 identical over 11 bases. The CDR3 length is 14 residues. The germline V gene has CDR1 MNHEY and CDR2 SMNVEV (reference sequence). With V trimmed by 3 bases and J by 2 bases, 0 bases remained unmatched.